This T cell receptor (beta chain) was sequenced in a study of T-cell reconstitution after alpha-beta-depleted transplantation in children. Unique molecular identifiers were used to barcode this TCRbeta library. TCRdb itself ran the PCR reads through MiXCR, one entry per CDR3 protein. The sample records roughly 300,000 distinct CDR3 sequences, 9.9% being singletons. CDR1 SNHLY and CDR2 FYNNEI come from the germline V gene. The CDR3 is made up of 11 amino acids. Trimming shortened V by 2 bases and J by 4 bases, and 0 bases separated the two germline ends. This clonotype was detected many times. This specimen consisted of PBMCs from the stem cell graft donor, obtained from the stem cell graft. This receptor was identified in a human donor who donated a stem cell graft to a child with SCID. The gene calls are TRBV2 and TRBJ2-1; D unclear. Here the CDR3 reads CASSEYNEQFF. The CDR3 DNA is TGTGCCAGCAGTGAATACAATGAGCAGTTCTTC.